This T cell receptor (beta chain) emerged from a study of breast tumors, draining lymph nodes, adjacent tissues (dated by TCRdb to the mid-2010s). Study-level background: TCR beta repertoires were compared across tumor, adjacent nontumor tissue and axillary lymph nodes obtained from breast cancer patients. In human breast cancer, the study set out to evaluate how tumor, surrounding tissue and draining lymph node repertoires relate to one another and whether T cells may move between these sites. What the research found in general, with its limitations: The conclusion that tumor T cells originate in lymph nodes was framed as consistent with a hypothesis rather than directly demonstrated. In luminal-like breast cancer, tumor and nontumor tissue repertoires resembled each other significantly more than in basal-like breast cancer. A scenario in which most tumor T cells derive from the lymph node and then expand within tumor tissue was judged to be consistent with the data. Tumor T-cell repertoires showed less diversity than lymph node repertoires and more diversity than nontumor tissue repertoires, and tumor T-cell repertoires showed preferential V and J gene usage.

The sample holds many counts of this clonotype. This clone's antigen is unknown. Base qualities are not recorded, but no much larger clone differs from it by a single base. Sequencing was carried out with an Illumina HiSeq 2000. Multiplex PCR amplification was used to build the TCR beta chain libraries. High-throughput sequencing was used to analyze the amplified TCR beta chain products. TCRdb took the public reads, trimmed them with fastp at Q25, ran MiXCR for clone calling and kept in-frame beta chains. CDR3 protein sequences are deduplicated, and each keeps its most common genes and DNA. Counted in this sample were 200,000 to 250,000 distinct CDR3 sequences; under 40% of them appeared once. The ten largest clones capture approximately 3.6% of the sample. The lymph node samples were taken from the axillary draining lymph nodes of breast cancer patients. This TCR was recovered from a female donor with breast cancer. Some clones in this sample may be carry-over from other donors' samples. The source material was axillary lymph node tissue.

For the CDR3, the sequence is CSARMSNTDTQYF. The nucleotides read TGCAGTGCTAGGATGTCGAACACAGATACGCAGTATTTT. The chain uses TRBV20-1 and TRBJ2-3; no D segment can be confidently identified. V is pared back by 3 bases and J by 2 bases, with 9 bases lying between the germline termini. Per the germline V gene (reference sequence), DFQATT is the CDR1 and SNEGSKA is the CDR2. From cysteine to phenylalanine, the CDR3 is 13 amino acids long. Only CDR3 DNA remains: 39 bases, in frame from the first base.